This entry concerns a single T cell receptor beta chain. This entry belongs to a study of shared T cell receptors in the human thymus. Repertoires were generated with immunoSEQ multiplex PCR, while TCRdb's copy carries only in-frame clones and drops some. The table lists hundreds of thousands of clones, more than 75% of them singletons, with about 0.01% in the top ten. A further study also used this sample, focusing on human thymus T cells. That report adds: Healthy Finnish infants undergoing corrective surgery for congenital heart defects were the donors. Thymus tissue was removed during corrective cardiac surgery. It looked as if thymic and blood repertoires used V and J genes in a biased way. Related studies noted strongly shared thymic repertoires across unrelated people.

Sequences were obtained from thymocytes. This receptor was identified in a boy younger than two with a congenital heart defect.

In DNA form, the CDR3 reads TGTGCCAGCAGTCCGGGGATCGCAGATACGCAGTATTTT. Its translation is CASSPGIADTQYF. The J gene is TRBJ2-3, the V gene TRBV27; weak D call: TRBD2 (5 bases). CDR3 length equals 13 residues. The V and J ends lost 5 bases and 4 bases respectively, with 10 bases between them. Germline V gene lookup returns CDR1 MNHEY and CDR2 SMNVEV (reference sequence).